The clone carrying this T cell receptor (beta chain) was observed at least ten times. The data belong to a study of patients and donors after allogeneic stem cell transplantation. The CDR3 is 16 amino acids. The germline V gene encodes CDR1 SGHRS and CDR2 YFSETQ. Trimming took 4 bases from V and 2 from J, leaving 16 bases between them. TCRdb re-derived calls from the RT-PCR reads in MiXCR, one entry per CDR3 protein. The top ten hold roughly 10% of the sample, which has 200,000 to 250,000 distinct CDR3 sequences, around an eighth seen once. This sequence was found in a human donor who was either an allogeneic HSCT recipient or a stem cell or donor lymphocyte infusion donor (not recorded which). It is not recorded whose cells these are; they may come from a transplant donor. The sequenced material came from blood, either unsorted or a sorted T cell fraction (not recorded which). V is TRBV5-1 and J is TRBJ1-5; tentatively, D is TRBD1 (6 bases). CDR3 loop: CASSRDGGSGNQPQHF. As DNA, the CDR3 is TGCGCCAGCAGCCGGGACGGGGGCAGCGGCAATCAGCCCCAGCATTTT.